One T cell receptor beta chain is described in this entry. Its specificity is unknown. The repertoire was sequenced with immunoSEQ multiplex PCR; TCRdb's copy has only in-frame clones and lacks some. Of 70,000 to 85,000 clones detected, around four fifths appear once; the ten largest clones hold approximately 5.6%. There are 15 residues in the CDR3. The V gene's germline CDR1 is MNHEY and CDR2 SMNVEV (reference sequence). V dropped 5 bases and J dropped 6; count of bases not matched to a gene: 13. This sample is part of a study of OX40 agonist ivuxolimab in advanced cancers. Study information: Males comprised 82.7% of the group, whose mean age was about 60 years (range roughly 20 to 85). Two patients with cutaneous melanoma and one with hepatocellular carcinoma, three in total, showed partial responses. Overall study results and limits: Compared with others, partial responders at 0.1-3.0 mg/kg displayed clonal expansion among the lowest.

Baseline was the first blood sampling point, followed by cycle 4 day 1 and cycle 7 day 1. The sequenced sample was CD4+ or CD8+ T cells sorted from blood, obtained in a trial of the OX40 agonist ivuxolimab. The V and J genes are TRBV27 and TRBJ2-7; 7 bases are a match to TRBD1. The sequence derives from an adult with an advanced solid tumor such as melanoma, head and neck, liver or kidney cancer. The CDR3 DNA follows: TGTGCCAGCAGTCCCTCGGGACAGCCCGTTGGCGAGCAGTACGTC. Translation gives CASSPSGQPVGEQYV.